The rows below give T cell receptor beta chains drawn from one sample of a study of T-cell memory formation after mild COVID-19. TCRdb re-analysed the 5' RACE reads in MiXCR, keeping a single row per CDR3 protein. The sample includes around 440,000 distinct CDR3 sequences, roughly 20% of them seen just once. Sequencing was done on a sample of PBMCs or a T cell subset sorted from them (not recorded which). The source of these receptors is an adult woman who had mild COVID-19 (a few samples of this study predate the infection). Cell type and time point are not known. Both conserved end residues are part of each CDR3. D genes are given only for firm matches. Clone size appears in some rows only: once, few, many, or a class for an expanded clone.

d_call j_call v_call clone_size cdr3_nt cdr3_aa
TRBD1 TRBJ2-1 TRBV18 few TGTGCCAGCTCACCGGGGAGCCAGGGGGCCTACAATGAGCAGTTCTTC CASSPGSQGAYNEQFF
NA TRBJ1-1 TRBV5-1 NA TGCGCCAGCAGCTTCCTGGAGATGGCAAACACTGAAGCTTTCTTT CASSFLEMANTEAFF
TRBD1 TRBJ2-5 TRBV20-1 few TGCAGTGCTAATAGGGGGCTCCAAGAGACCCAGTACTTC CSANRGLQETQYF
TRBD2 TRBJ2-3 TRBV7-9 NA TGTGCCAGCAGCTTCAGCGGGAGGTGGGATACGCAGTATTTT CASSFSGRWDTQYF
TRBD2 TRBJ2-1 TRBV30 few TGTGCCTGGAGTCTAACTAGCGGGGGGGAGCAGTTCTTC CAWSLTSGGEQFF
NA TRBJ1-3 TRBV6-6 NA TGTGCCAGCAGCCGGGACGGAAGCTCTGGAAACACCATATATTTT CASSRDGSSGNTIYF
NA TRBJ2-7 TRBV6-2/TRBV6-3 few TGTGCCAGCAGTTACGCCCCGGGACTCATCAGCTCCTACGAGCAGTACTTC CASSYAPGLISSYEQYF
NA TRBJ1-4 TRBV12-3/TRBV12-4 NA TGTGCCAGCAGTTTCGAAGGGCAGCCTTCTCTGTTTTTT CASSFEGQPSLFF
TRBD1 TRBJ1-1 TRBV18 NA TGTGCCAGCTCACCCCTAACTTGGACAGGGCACACTGAAGCTTTCTTT CASSPLTWTGHTEAFF
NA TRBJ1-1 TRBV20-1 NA TGCAGTGCTAGAGATACTGGCCACCCGGCCACTGAAGCTTTCTTT CSARDTGHPATEAFF
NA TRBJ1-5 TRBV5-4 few TGTGCCAGCAGCCTGATCCCGGGGGCGGCCCAGCATTTT CASSLIPGAAQHF
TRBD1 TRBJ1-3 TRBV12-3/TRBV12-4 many TGTGCCAGCAGCTCCGTCCGGGACAGGGCCAACTCTGGAAACACCATATATTTT CASSSVRDRANSGNTIYF
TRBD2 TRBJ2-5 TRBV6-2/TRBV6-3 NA TGTGCCAGCAGCTCCTGGACTAGCGCCCTACAAGAGACCCAGTACTTC CASSSWTSALQETQYF
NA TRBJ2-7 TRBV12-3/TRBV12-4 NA TGTGCCAGCAGTTCCGGGGTAGGGGGCTACGAGCAGTACTTC CASSSGVGGYEQYF
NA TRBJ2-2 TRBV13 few TGTGCCAGCCAGCGTTGGGGCGGGGAGCTGTTTTTT CASQRWGGELFF
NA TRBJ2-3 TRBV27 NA TGTGCCAGCAGTTTACTCGACCGCACAGATACGCAGTATTTT CASSLLDRTDTQYF
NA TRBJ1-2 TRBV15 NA TGTGCCACCAGCAGTAGGTCCTATGGCTACACCTTC CATSSRSYGYTF
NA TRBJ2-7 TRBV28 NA TGTGCCAGCAGTCTCCGGGTGAGAGGCTCCTACGAGCAGTACTTC CASSLRVRGSYEQYF